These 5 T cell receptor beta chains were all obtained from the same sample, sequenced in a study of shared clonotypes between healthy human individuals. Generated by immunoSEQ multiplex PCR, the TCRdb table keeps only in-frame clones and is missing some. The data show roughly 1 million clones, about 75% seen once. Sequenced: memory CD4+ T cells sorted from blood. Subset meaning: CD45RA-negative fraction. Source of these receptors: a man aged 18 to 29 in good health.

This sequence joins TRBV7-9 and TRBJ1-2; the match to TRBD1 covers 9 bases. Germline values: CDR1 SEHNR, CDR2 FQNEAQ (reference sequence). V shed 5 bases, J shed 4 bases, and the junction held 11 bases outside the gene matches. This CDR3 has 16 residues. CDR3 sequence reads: CASSPRDREDSYGYTF. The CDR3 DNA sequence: TGTGCCAGCAGCCCTCGGGACAGGGAGGACAGCTATGGCTACACCTTC.

CDR3 DNA sequence: TGTGCCAGGGGAGCGGGAGTCCCCTACGAGCAGTACTTC. Translating it yields CARGAGVPYEQYF. The chain uses TRBV21-1 and TRBJ2-7; the D call in the table, TRBD2, was not verified against the DNA. TRBV21-1 is termed a pseudogene. The CDR3 runs 13 residues.

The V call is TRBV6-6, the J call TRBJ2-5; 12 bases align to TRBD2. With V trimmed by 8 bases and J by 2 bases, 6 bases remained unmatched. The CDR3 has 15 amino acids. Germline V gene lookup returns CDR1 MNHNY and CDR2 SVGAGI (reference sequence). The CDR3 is CASLPLAGGQETQYF. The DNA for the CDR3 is TGTGCCAGCCTCCCGCTAGCGGGGGGGCAAGAGACCCAGTACTTC.

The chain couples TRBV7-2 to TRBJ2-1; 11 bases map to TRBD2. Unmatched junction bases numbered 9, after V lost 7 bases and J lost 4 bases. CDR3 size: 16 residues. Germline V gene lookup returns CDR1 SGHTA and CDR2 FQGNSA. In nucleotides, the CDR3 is TGTGCCAGCATCCTCACCGGGACTAGCGGATACAATGAGCAGTTCTTC. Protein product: CASILTGTSGYNEQFF.

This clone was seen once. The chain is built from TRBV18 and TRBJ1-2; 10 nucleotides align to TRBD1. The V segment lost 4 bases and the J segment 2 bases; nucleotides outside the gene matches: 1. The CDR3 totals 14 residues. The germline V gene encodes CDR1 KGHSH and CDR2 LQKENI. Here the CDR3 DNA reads TGTGCCAGCTCACAGGGACAGGGGAACTATGGCTACACCTTC. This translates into CASSQGQGNYGYTF. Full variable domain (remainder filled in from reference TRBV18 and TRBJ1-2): NAGVMQNPRHLVRRRGQEARLRCSPMKGHSHVYWYRQLPEEGLKFMVYLQKENIIDESGMPKERFSAEFPKEGPSILRIQQVVRGDSAAYFCASSQGQGNYGYTFGSGTRLTVV.